The present T cell receptor (beta chain) was sequenced within a study of blood T cell repertoires in COVID-19. The protocol was immunoSEQ multiplex PCR, while the TCRdb copy is restricted to in-frame clones and leaves out a portion. The sample includes under 300,000 clones, roughly 90% of them seen just once. Germline-derived CDR1 and CDR2 are SGHRS and YFSETQ. The CDR3 contains 16 residues. V gave up 0 bases and J gave up 4 bases; unmatched junction bases: 7. This receptor was taken from a man in his forties or fifties with acute or convalescent COVID-19. The chain combines TRBV5-1 with TRBJ2-1; 7 bases are shared with TRBD1. Sequences were obtained from peripheral blood. The CDR3 loop is CASSLGVGGAYNEQFF. The CDR3 region has the DNA TGCGCCAGCAGCTTGGGGGTAGGGGGCGCTTACAATGAGCAGTTCTTC. The whole variable domain, remainder taken from reference TRBV5-1 and TRBJ2-1, is KAGVTQTPRYLIKTRGQQVTLSCSPISGHRSVSWYQQTPGQGLQFLFEYFSETQRNKGNFPGRFSGRQFSNSRSEMNVSTLELGDSALYLCASSLGVGGAYNEQFFGPGTRLTVL.